The present entry profiles one T cell receptor beta chain with its context. The antigen is unknown. The sample originates from a study of cytomegalovirus exposure and HLA in healthy donors. Study background: In an early release, HLA-typed donors contributed tens of millions of unique TCR sequences. Study-wide points: The classifier reportedly diagnosed cytomegalovirus status with high specificity and sensitivity.

Trimming stripped 4 bases from V and 7 bases from J, with 14 bases between. This CDR3 has 14 amino acids. Germline lookup yields CDR1 MRHNA and CDR2 SNTAGT. The PCR was carried out with 60 Vbeta primers and 13 Jbeta primers. TCRdb keeps only in-frame clones here, not all; method: immunoSEQ multiplex PCR. The sample lists roughly 120,000 clones, 81% occurring once. This receptor was obtained from a woman in her 40s in good health and CMV-seronegative. The chain links TRBV6-4 to TRBJ2-1; tentatively, D is TRBD1 (6 bases). Sequences were obtained from PBMCs. CDR3 coding DNA: TGTGCCAGCAGTGCCTCACAGGGTTCGAATGAGCAGTTCTTC. Residues: CASSASQGSNEQFF.